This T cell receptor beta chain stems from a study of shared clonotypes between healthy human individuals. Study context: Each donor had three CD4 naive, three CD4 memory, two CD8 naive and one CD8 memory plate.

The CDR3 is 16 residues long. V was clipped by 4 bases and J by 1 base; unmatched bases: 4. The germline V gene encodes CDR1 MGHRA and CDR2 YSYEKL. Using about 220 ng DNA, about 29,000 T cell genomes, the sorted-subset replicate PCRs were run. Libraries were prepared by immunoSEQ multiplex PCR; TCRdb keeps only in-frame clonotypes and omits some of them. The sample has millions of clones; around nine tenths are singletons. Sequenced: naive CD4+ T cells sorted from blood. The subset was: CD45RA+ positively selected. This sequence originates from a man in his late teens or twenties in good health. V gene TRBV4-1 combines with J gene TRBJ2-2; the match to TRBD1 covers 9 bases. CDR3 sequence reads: CASSLRDRVNTGELFF. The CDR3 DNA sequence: TGCGCCAGCAGCCTAAGGGACAGGGTGAACACCGGGGAGCTGTTTTTT.